This record concerns one T cell receptor (beta chain) sequence. CDR1 LNHDA and CDR2 SQIVND come from the germline V gene (reference sequence). Between the trimmed V and J ends, which lost 3 bases and 3 bases, there was a span of 6 bases. The CDR3 covers 13 residues. This entry comes from a study of radiation and T cells in renal cell carcinoma. TCRdb keeps only in-frame clones here, not all; method: immunoSEQ multiplex PCR. Of 120,000 or so clones in the sample, around four fifths were seen once. The time point here: blood 2 weeks post-SBRT. Treatment of the sample: 15 Gy SBRT to primary tumor, nephrectomy 4 weeks later. Clear cell pathology was present in this patient's renal cell carcinoma.

The specimen comprised blood, sampled from a patient whose treatment included radiotherapy and nephrectomy. The chain couples TRBV19 to TRBJ1-5; D unresolved. This TCR was sampled from an older woman with renal cell carcinoma. CDR3 residues: CASSIVHNQPQHF. For the CDR3, the DNA is TGTGCCAGTAGTATTGTACACAATCAGCCCCAGCATTTT.